The 9 T cell receptor beta chains below all came from one sample that was sequenced in a study of T cell changes during pregnancy in multiple sclerosis. Only in-frame clones appear in the TCRdb table, and some are missing; sequencing was by immunoSEQ multiplex PCR. This table has approximately 40,000 clones, about 88% appearing once. The sample consisted of CD4+ T cells from peripheral blood mononuclear cells, taken in the second trimester of pregnancy. The receptors stem from a female donor with multiple sclerosis, enrolled in a pregnancy study.

This clone appeared a single time. This chain links TRBV29-1 with TRBJ2-1; TRBD1 might be the D (6 bases). CDR1 SQVTM and CDR2 ANQGSEA come from the germline V gene. The CDR3 length is 13 residues. Trimming shortened V by 6 bases and J by 7 bases, and 16 bases separated the two germline ends. In DNA form, the CDR3 reads TGCAGCGTGGGGGCGGCGGTTAGTAATGAGCAGTTCTTC. It yields the protein CSVGAAVSNEQFF.

This clone appeared a few times. This chain connects TRBV9 to TRBJ2-1; possibly TRBD1 for D (5 bases). The CDR3 length is 14 residues. CDR1 is SGDLS, CDR2 YYNGEE, per germline. V was trimmed by 4 bases and J by 4 bases, leaving 12 bases between them. The CDR3 DNA sequence: TGTGCCAGCAGCCCCACGGACAAGTACAATGAGCAGTTCTTC. It specifies CASSPTDKYNEQFF.

V and J are TRBV15 and TRBJ2-4, with 12 bases identical to TRBD2. CDR1 is LNHNV, CDR2 YYDKDF, per germline (reference sequence). The ends lost 5 bases at V and 1 base at J; junction bases unmatched: 6. The CDR3 runs 17 residues. The CDR3 DNA follows: TGTGCCACCAGCCCCCGACTAGCGGGAGAGGCCAAAAACATTCAGTACTTC. Translation gives CATSPRLAGEAKNIQYF.

V and J are TRBV5-1 and TRBJ1-2; 9 nucleotides align to TRBD1. CDR3 size: 14 residues. Germline loops: CDR1 SGHRS, CDR2 YFSETQ. V lost 4 bases to trimming and J lost 4 bases; unmatched junction nucleotides: 5. The CDR3 sequence is CASSLGTGIYGYTF. CDR3 nucleotides: TGCGCCAGCAGCCTCGGGACAGGGATCTATGGCTACACCTTC.

The chain combines TRBV5-4 with TRBJ2-1, with 7 bases identical to TRBD2. The CDR3 has 16 residues. Germline V CDR1 and CDR2: SGHNT, YYREEE (reference sequence). Trimming removed 2 bases from V and 0 bases from J; junction bases left unmatched: 5. The CDR3 DNA reads TGTGCCAGCAGCTTTGAGTGGGAGGGCTCCTACAATGAGCAGTTCTTC. As protein: CASSFEWEGSYNEQFF.

The chain couples TRBV19 to TRBJ1-1; D might be TRBD1 (5 bases). CDR1 and CDR2 (germline): LNHDA, SQIVND (reference sequence). The CDR3 length is 14 residues. Trimming removed 6 bases from V and 5 bases from J, with 16 bases in between. CDR3 loop: CASSKATVGTEAFF. DNA of the CDR3: TGTGCCAGTAGCAAAGCGACAGTAGGGACTGAAGCTTTCTTT.

CDR3 protein: CASSFPSGEFF. In nucleotides, the CDR3 is TGTGCCAGCAGCTTCCCCTCAGGGGAGTTCTTC. This chain uses TRBV7-2 with TRBJ2-1, with a tentative D call TRBD1 (6 bases). The germline gives CDR1 SGHTA, CDR2 FQGNSA. The CDR3 sequence is 11 residues long. Trimming cost V 3 bases and J 14 bases, with 11 bases left between them.

The chain carries TRBV7-2 and TRBJ2-1; D remains unclear. V was pared by 2 bases and J by 0 bases, with 8 bases between. Germline lookup yields CDR1 SGHTA and CDR2 FQGNSA. CDR3 size: 15 residues. The CDR3, as DNA: TGTGCCAGCAGCTTAAGCCCCTCCTCCTACAATGAGCAGTTCTTC. It codes for CASSLSPSSYNEQFF.

A single count supports this clone. The rearrangement uses TRBV5-4 and TRBJ2-5; 7 bases line up with TRBD1. This CDR3 region has 13 residues. V lost 1 base, J lost 5 bases, and 2 bases stayed unmatched. The germline V gene has CDR1 SGHNT and CDR2 YYREEE (reference sequence). CDR3 DNA: TGTGCCAGCAGCTTGAAAGGGGGCGAGACCCAGTACTTC. This codes for CASSLKGGETQYF.